The 26 T cell receptor beta chains below come from one sample, sequenced in a study of blood T cell repertoires in COVID-19 (dated by TCRdb to the early 2020s). The protocol used for the library was the immunoSEQ multiplex PCR assay. Here the immuneACCESS table is served through TCRdb, limited to in-frame sequences with V and J called. Missing clones are a known gap in these copies; in checked studies unresolved V genes cover under half, and the rest lacks a known reason. Present in this sample are fewer than 300,000 clones, over 75% of which were seen just once. Together, the top ten hold roughly 0.87% of the sample. The sample consisted of peripheral blood. Source of these receptors: a human donor with COVID-19, enrolled during active disease. The donor label of this sample is uncertain.

The rearrangement links TRBV7-3 to TRBJ2-1; the match to TRBD2 covers 7 bases. There are 15 residues in the CDR3. V shed 2 bases and J 6 bases; nucleotides not matched to a gene: 7. Germline V lookup: CDR1 SGHTA, CDR2 FQGTGA. The CDR3 protein is CASSLGQGGANEQFF. The CDR3, as DNA: TGTGCCAGCAGCTTAGGGCAGGGAGGGGCCAATGAGCAGTTCTTC.

The chain employs TRBV5-4 and TRBJ2-7; possibly TRBD1 for D (6 bases). Trimming left V 1 base short and J 6 bases short, with 17 bases between. Germline CDR1 is SGHNT and CDR2 is YYREEE (reference sequence). CDR3 length equals 15 residues. The CDR3 DNA reads as TGTGCCAGCAGCTTGAGCTACAGGGATGAGTCCGAGCAGTACTTC. Protein: CASSLSYRDESEQYF.

The chain has TRBV3-1 (or the pseudogene TRBV3-2) and TRBJ2-3, with unresolved D. Germline loops: CDR1 LGHDT, CDR2 YNNKEL (reference sequence). CDR3 length equals 11 residues. Trimming pared 0 bases from V and 11 bases from J, leaving 6 bases between. CDR3 coding DNA: TGTGCCAGCAGCCAAGATGTATTGCAGTATTTT. Residues: CASSQDVLQYF.

The gene calls are TRBV5-4 and TRBJ1-1; a possible D gene is TRBD1 (5 bases). The CDR3 has 14 amino acids. Germline values: CDR1 SGHNT, CDR2 YYREEE (reference sequence). V lost 4 bases, J lost 8 bases, and 18 bases lay in between. CDR3: CASSPGRGYGEAFF. CDR3 in DNA: TGTGCCAGCAGCCCCGGTCGGGGGTACGGCGAAGCTTTCTTT.

The sample holds one count of this clone. The chain couples TRBV20-1 to TRBJ1-2; no reliable D call. The CDR3 extends over 12 amino acids. Germline V gene lookup returns CDR1 DFQATT and CDR2 SNEGSKA (reference sequence). The CDR3 DNA is TGCAGGGCTGGTGGATCAGACTATGGCTACACCTTC. Translation: CRAGGSDYGYTF.

V usage is TRBV18 and J usage is TRBJ2-3, with D perhaps TRBD2 (5 bases). The CDR3 loop spans 15 amino acids. CDR1 and CDR2 (germline): KGHSH, LQKENI. Trimming stripped 4 bases from V and 4 bases from J, with 15 bases between. The CDR3 sequence: CASSRFMGAADTQYF. Written as DNA, the CDR3 is TGTGCCAGCTCACGATTCATGGGAGCCGCAGATACGCAGTATTTT.

Comments on this clone: The sample holds other DNA sequences that translate to the same CDR3. V usage is TRBV29-1 and J usage is TRBJ1-1; TRBD1 matches 8 bases. The CDR3 consists of 12 residues. Germline V lookup: CDR1 SQVTM, CDR2 ANQGSEA. After removal of 7 bases from V and 1 base from J, the junction contained 2 bases not matched to a gene. In DNA, the CDR3 is TGCAGCGGAGGACAGGGGAACACTGAAGCTTTCTTT. Translating gives CSGGQGNTEAFF. Full variable domain (outside the CDR3, taken from reference TRBV29-1 and TRBJ1-1): SAVISQKPSRDICQRGTSLTIQCQVDSQVTMMFWYRQQPGQSLTLIATANQGSEATYESGFVIDKFPISRPNLTFSTLTVSNMSPEDSSIYLCSGGQGNTEAFFGQGTRLTVV.

The rearrangement joins TRBV9 to TRBJ2-7, with TRBD2 matching over 10 bases. The V gene's germline CDR1 is SGDLS and CDR2 YYNGEE. With 1 base clipped from V and 5 bases from J, the junction kept 6 bases outside the gene matches. This CDR3 spans 15 amino acids. CDR3 sequence (DNA): TGTGCCAGCAGCGTACTAGCGGGAGCTGGAAACGAGCAGTACTTC. Its protein product is CASSVLAGAGNEQYF.

CDR3 region: CASSTRWTGLGEAFF. DNA of the CDR3: TGTGCCAGCAGCACAAGGTGGACAGGGTTGGGTGAAGCTTTCTTT. The chain uses TRBV13 and TRBJ1-1; the match to TRBD1 covers 8 bases. V dropped 5 bases and J dropped 7; count of bases not matched to a gene: 12. The CDR3 is made up of 15 amino acids. CDR1 is PRHDT and CDR2 is FYEKMQ in the germline V gene (reference sequence).

The chain links TRBV28 to TRBJ1-5, with D unclear. V was pared by 3 bases and J by 6 bases, with 12 bases between. The CDR3 is 14 residues long. CDR1 is MDHEN, CDR2 SYDVKM, per germline. CDR3: CASSFVGAGQPQHF. CDR3 DNA: TGTGCCAGCAGTTTTGTGGGCGCGGGTCAGCCCCAGCATTTT.

This chain uses TRBV6-1 with TRBJ1-4, with 7 bases matching TRBD1. There are 13 residues in the CDR3. Germline values: CDR1 MNHNS, CDR2 SASEGT. With 6 bases clipped from V and 7 bases from J, the junction kept 5 bases outside the gene matches. CDR3 region: CASRGTASEKLFF. The CDR3 coding sequence is TGTGCCAGCAGGGGGACAGCAAGTGAAAAACTGTTTTTT.

J is TRBJ2-1 and V is TRBV18; D gene uncertain. Trimming removed 6 bases at V and 8 bases at J, with 11 bases between. The length of the CDR3 is 12 residues. Germline assignment: CDR1 KGHSH and CDR2 LQKENI. The CDR3 nucleotides are TGTGCCAGCTCTGCGGCTAGGCATGAGCAGTTCTTC. Protein product: CASSAARHEQFF.

V gene TRBV12-5 combines with J gene TRBJ2-1; possibly TRBD2 for D (6 bases). CDR1 is LGHNT and CDR2 is FRNRAP in the germline V gene. This CDR3 region has 12 residues. V was shortened by 11 bases and J by 0 bases, with 8 bases between the two germline ends. The DNA for the CDR3 is TGTGCTGTGACTAGCTCCTACAATGAGCAGTTCTTC. Translation gives CAVTSSYNEQFF. Using reference TRBV12-5 and TRBJ2-1 for the parts outside the CDR3, the full variable domain is DARVTQTPRHKVTEMGQEVTMRCQPILGHNTVFWYRQTMMQGLELLAYFRNRAPLDDSGMPKDRFSAEMPDATLATLKIQPSEPRDSAVYFCAVTSSYNEQFFGPGTRLTVL.

The rearrangement joins TRBV4-2 to TRBJ1-4; 8 nucleotides match TRBD1. Germline V gene lookup returns CDR1 LGHNA and CDR2 YNFKEQ. The length of the CDR3 is 17 residues. Unmatched junction bases numbered 12, after V lost 1 base and J lost 8 bases. The CDR3 reads CASSQVYAQGAGEKLFF. The CDR3 DNA reads as TGTGCCAGCAGCCAAGTCTACGCGCAGGGGGCGGGAGAAAAACTGTTTTTT.

The chain couples TRBV19 to TRBJ2-1, with 12 bases aligning to TRBD2. V was clipped by 9 bases and J by 5 bases; unmatched bases: 5. The CDR3 loop spans 14 amino acids. CDR1 is LNHDA, CDR2 SQIVND, per germline (reference sequence). CDR3 coding DNA: TGTGCCAGCGGGGGACTAGCGGGTAACAATGAGCAGTTCTTC. Protein: CASGGLAGNNEQFF.

The genes are TRBV24-1 and TRBJ2-1, with D unclear. CDR3 size: 13 residues. V was shortened by 4 bases and J by 10 bases, with 13 bases between the two germline ends. Germline CDR1 KGHDR, CDR2 SFDVKD. CDR3 region: CATSDEAKNEQFF. CDR3 DNA: TGTGCCACCAGTGACGAAGCGAAGAACGAGCAGTTCTTC.

The sample holds one count of this clone. The chain links TRBV28 to TRBJ1-1; a weak D match, TRBD1 (6 bases). The CDR3 sequence is 15 residues long. Germline-derived CDR1 and CDR2 are MDHEN and SYDVKM. Deletions cut 6 bases from V and 1 base from J, with 15 bases between. For the CDR3, the DNA is TGTGCCAGCAGAGGAAGCACAGGGCCGAACACTGAAGCTTTCTTT. Translated, it gives CASRGSTGPNTEAFF.

The rearrangement joins TRBV6-5 to TRBJ1-2; 8 bases map to TRBD1. The CDR3 spans 14 residues. Germline loops: CDR1 MNHEY, CDR2 SVGAGI. Trimming cost V 6 bases and J 8 bases; bases outside gene matches: 11. The CDR3 here is CASRGGQVLRGYTF. In DNA, the CDR3 is TGTGCCAGCAGAGGGGGACAGGTCCTTCGGGGCTACACCTTC.

To note about this clone: In the same sample, other DNA sequences code for this CDR3. J is TRBJ2-7 and V is TRBV7-2; 10 nucleotides line up with TRBD1. With 5 bases clipped from V and 3 bases from J, the junction kept 4 bases outside the gene matches. This CDR3 region has 14 residues. CDR1 and CDR2 (germline): SGHTA, FQGNSA. The CDR3 nucleotides read TGTGCCAGCAGCCCACGGACAGGGGGCTACGAGCAGTACTTC. It codes for CASSPRTGGYEQYF.

This sequence joins TRBV5-1 and TRBJ1-2, with TRBD1 matching 7 bases. V shed 0 bases and J 8 bases; nucleotides not matched to a gene: 4. This CDR3 spans 13 amino acids. Germline CDR1 and CDR2: SGHRS and YFSETQ. Written as DNA, the CDR3 is TGCGCCAGCAGCTTGGAAGGGGGCGAAGGCTACACCTTC. It codes for CASSLEGGEGYTF. Drawing the rest from reference TRBV5-1 and TRBJ1-2, the complete variable domain is KAGVTQTPRYLIKTRGQQVTLSCSPISGHRSVSWYQQTPGQGLQFLFEYFSETQRNKGNFPGRFSGRQFSNSRSEMNVSTLELGDSALYLCASSLEGGEGYTFGSGTRLTVV.

The chain recombines TRBV3-1 (or the pseudogene TRBV3-2) with TRBJ2-7, with D tentatively TRBD2 (5 bases). V gave up 3 bases and J gave up 7 bases, with 7 bases separating them. This CDR3 region has 11 residues. Germline V gene sequence: CDR1 LGHDT, CDR2 YNNKEL (reference sequence). CDR3 in amino acids: CASSQPGEQYF. CDR3 DNA sequence: TGTGCCAGCAGCCAGCCGGGAGAGCAGTACTTC.

This sequence joins TRBV28 and TRBJ1-3, with TRBD1 identical over 8 bases. Germline V gene sequence: CDR1 MDHEN, CDR2 SYDVKM. This CDR3 comprises 15 residues. The junction had 5 bases not matched to a gene; V was cut back by 1 base and J by 6 bases. CDR3 coding DNA: TGTGCCAGCAGTTTATTGGACAGGGTGATAAACACCATATATTTT. Translating it yields CASSLLDRVINTIYF.

This chain uses TRBV27 with TRBJ1-6, with a weak D call TRBD1 (5 bases). Germline V lookup: CDR1 MNHEY, CDR2 SMNVEV (reference sequence). The V end was cut by 2 bases, the J end by 0 bases, with 11 bases between. The CDR3 length is 17 residues. The CDR3 is CASSLVRGSSYNSPLHF. Written as DNA, the CDR3 is TGTGCCAGCAGTTTAGTCCGGGGGAGCTCCTATAATTCACCCCTCCACTTT.

The rearrangement joins TRBV11-2 to TRBJ1-4, with D possibly matching TRBD1 (5 bases). The CDR3 is made up of 16 amino acids. Germline V gene sequence: CDR1 SGHAT, CDR2 FQNNGV. Trimming cost V 3 bases and J 1 base, with 12 bases left between them. Written as DNA, the CDR3 is TGTGCCAGCAGCTTTCCGGGGGGAGGAACTAATGAAAAACTGTTTTTT. Protein sequence: CASSFPGGGTNEKLFF.

The CDR3 DNA is TGTGCCAGCAGTTACGACGGGGGACAGGGTTCCTACGAGCAGTACTTC. Protein product: CASSYDGGQGSYEQYF. The chain has TRBV6-2 or TRBV6-3 and TRBJ2-7, with 9 bases aligning to TRBD1. Germline V gives CDR1 MNHEY, CDR2 SVGEGT. This CDR3 has 16 residues. V shed 2 bases and J 1 base; nucleotides not matched to a gene: 6.

V usage is TRBV9 and J usage is TRBJ1-2; D is undetermined. This CDR3 is built from 15 residues. CDR1 SGDLS and CDR2 YYNGEE come from the germline V gene. The V end was cut by 7 bases, the J end by 0 bases, with 16 bases between. The DNA for the CDR3 is TGTGCCAGCGAGGGTGGGGATCGGGCTAACTATGGCTACACCTTC. As protein: CASEGGDRANYGYTF.